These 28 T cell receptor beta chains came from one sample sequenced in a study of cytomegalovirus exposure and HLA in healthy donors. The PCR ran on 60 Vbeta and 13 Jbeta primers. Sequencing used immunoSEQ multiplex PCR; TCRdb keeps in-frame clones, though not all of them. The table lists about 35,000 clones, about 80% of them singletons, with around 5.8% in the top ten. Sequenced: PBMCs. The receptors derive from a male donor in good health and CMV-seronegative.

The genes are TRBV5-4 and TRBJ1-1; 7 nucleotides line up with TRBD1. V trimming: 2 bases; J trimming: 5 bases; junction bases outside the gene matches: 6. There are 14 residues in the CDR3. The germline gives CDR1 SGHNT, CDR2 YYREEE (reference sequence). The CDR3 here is CASSFRQGSTEAFF. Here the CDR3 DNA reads TGTGCCAGCAGCTTCCGACAGGGAAGTACTGAAGCTTTCTTT.

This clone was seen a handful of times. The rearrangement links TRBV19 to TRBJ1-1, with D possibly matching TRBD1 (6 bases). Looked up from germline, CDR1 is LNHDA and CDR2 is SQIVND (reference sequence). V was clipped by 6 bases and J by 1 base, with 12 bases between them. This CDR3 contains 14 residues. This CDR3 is CASRLTGQNTEAFF. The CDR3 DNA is TGTGCCAGTAGGCTGACAGGCCAGAACACTGAAGCTTTCTTT.

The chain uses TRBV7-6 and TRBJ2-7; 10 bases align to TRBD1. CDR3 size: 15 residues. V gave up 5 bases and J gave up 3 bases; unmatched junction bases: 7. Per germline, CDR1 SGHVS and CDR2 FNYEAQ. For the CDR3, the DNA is TGTGCCAGCAGCGTCTCCGGGACAGGGGACTACGAGCAGTACTTC. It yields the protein CASSVSGTGDYEQYF.

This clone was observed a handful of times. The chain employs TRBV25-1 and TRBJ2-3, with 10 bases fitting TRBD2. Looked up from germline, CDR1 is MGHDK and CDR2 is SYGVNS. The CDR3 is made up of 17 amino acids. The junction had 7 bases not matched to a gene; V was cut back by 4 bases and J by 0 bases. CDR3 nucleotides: TGTGCCAGCAGTGGGTTAGCGGGGGGATCTAGCACAGATACGCAGTATTTT. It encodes CASSGLAGGSSTDTQYF.

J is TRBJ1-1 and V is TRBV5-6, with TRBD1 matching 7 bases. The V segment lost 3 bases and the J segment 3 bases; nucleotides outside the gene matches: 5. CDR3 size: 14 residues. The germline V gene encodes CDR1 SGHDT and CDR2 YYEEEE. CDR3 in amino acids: CASSSGTEYTEAFF. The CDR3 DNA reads TGTGCCAGCAGCTCCGGGACAGAGTACACTGAAGCTTTCTTT.

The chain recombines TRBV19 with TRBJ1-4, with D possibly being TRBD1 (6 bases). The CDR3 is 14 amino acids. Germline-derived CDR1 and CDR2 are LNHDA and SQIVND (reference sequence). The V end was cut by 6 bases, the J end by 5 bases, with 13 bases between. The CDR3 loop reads CASRYQGINEKLFF. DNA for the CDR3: TGTGCCAGTAGATACCAGGGGATAAATGAAAAACTGTTTTTT.

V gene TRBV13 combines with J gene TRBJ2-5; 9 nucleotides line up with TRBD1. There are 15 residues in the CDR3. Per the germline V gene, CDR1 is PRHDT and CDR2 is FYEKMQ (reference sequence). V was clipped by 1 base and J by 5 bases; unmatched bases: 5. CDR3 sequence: CASSLDGTGSETQYF. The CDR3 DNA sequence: TGTGCCAGCAGCTTAGATGGGACAGGGAGTGAGACCCAGTACTTC.

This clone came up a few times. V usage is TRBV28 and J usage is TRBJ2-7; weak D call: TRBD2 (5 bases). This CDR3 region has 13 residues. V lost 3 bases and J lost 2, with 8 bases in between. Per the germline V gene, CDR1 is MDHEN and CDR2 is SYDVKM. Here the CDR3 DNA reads TGTGCCAGCAGTTTCGCGGGCCCCTACGAGCAGTACTTC. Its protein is CASSFAGPYEQYF.

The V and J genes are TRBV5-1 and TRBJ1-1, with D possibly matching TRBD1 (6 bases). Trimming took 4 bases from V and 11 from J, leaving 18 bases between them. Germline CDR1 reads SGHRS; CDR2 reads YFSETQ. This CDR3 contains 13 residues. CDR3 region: CASSLQGPREAFF. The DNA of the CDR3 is TGCGCCAGCAGCCTACAGGGTCCTCGTGAGGCTTTCTTT.

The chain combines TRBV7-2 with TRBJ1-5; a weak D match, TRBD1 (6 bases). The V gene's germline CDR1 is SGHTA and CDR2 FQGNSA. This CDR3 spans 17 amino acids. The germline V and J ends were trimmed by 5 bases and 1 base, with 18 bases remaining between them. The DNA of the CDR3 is TGTGCCAGCAGCGAAGGGGGGGGGACCTTAAGCAATCAGCCCCAGCATTTT. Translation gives CASSEGGGTLSNQPQHF.

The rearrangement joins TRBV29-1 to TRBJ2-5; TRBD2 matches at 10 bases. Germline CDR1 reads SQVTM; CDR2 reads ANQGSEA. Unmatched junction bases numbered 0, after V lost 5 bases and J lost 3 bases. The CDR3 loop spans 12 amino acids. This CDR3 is CSVSGGEETQYF. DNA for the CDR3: TGCAGCGTTAGCGGGGGGGAAGAGACCCAGTACTTC.

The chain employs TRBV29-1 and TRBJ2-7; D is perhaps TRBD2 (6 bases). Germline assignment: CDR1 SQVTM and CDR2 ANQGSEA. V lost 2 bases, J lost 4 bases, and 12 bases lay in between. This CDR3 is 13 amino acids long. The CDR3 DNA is TGCAGCGTTGAAACGGGAGTCTCATACGAGCAGTACTTC. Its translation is CSVETGVSYEQYF.

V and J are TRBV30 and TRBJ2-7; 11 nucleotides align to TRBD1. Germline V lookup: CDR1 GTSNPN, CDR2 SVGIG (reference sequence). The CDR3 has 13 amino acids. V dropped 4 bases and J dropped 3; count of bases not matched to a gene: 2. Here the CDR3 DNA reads TGTGCCTGGACCGGGACAGGGGGCTACGAGCAGTACTTC. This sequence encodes CAWTGTGGYEQYF.

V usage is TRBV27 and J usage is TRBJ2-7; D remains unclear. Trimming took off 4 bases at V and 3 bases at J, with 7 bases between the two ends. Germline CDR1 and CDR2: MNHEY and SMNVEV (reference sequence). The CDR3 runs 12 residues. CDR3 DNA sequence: TGTGCCAGCAGTTCATCTCACTACGAGCAGTACTTC. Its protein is CASSSSHYEQYF.

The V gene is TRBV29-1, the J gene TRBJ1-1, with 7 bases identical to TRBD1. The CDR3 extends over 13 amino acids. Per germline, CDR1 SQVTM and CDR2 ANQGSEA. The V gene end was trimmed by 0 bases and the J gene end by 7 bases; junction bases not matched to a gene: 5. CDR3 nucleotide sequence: TGCAGCGTTGAAGAGGTGTCAGGGGGTGAAGCTTTCTTT. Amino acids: CSVEEVSGGEAFF. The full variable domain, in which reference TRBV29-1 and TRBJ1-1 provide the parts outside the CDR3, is SAVISQKPSRDICQRGTSLTIQCQVDSQVTMMFWYRQQPGQSLTLIATANQGSEATYESGFVIDKFPISRPNLTFSTLTVSNMSPEDSSIYLCSVEEVSGGEAFFGQGTRLTVV.

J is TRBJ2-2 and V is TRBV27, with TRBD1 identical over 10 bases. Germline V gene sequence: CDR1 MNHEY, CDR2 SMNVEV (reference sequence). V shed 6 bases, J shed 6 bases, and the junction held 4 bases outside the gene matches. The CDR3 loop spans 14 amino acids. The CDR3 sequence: CASRPGTGAGELFF. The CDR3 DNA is TGTGCCAGCAGGCCCGGGACAGGGGCCGGGGAGCTGTTTTTT.

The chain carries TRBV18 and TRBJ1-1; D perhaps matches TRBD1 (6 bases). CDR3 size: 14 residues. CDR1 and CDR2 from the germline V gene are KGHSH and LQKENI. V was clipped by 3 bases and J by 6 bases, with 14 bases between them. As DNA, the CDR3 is TGTGCCAGCTCACCTGGCAGGGGAGGGGCTGAAGCTTTCTTT. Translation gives CASSPGRGGAEAFF.

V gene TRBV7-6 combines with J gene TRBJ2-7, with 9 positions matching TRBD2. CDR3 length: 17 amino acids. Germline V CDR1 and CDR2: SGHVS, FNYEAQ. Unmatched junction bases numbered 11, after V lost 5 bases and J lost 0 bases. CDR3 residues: CASSDLAGAGTSYEQYF. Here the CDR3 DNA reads TGTGCCAGCAGCGACTTAGCGGGAGCGGGGACCTCCTACGAGCAGTACTTC.

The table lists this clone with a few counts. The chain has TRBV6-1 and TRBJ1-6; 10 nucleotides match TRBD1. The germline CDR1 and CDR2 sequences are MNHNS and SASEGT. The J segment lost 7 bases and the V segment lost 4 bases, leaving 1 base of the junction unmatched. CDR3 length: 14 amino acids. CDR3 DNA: TGTGCCAGCAGTGGGGGACAGGGGAATTCACCCCTCCACTTT. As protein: CASSGGQGNSPLHF.

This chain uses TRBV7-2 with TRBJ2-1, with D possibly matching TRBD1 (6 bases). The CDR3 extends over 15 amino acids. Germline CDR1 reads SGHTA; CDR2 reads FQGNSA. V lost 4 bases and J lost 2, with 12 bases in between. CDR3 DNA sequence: TGTGCCAGCAGCTCAGGGGTCGGGACCTACAATGAGCAGTTCTTC. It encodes CASSSGVGTYNEQFF. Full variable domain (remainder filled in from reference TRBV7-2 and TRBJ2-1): GAGVSQSPSNKVTEKGKDVELRCDPISGHTALYWYRQSLGQGLEFLIYFQGNSAPDKSGLPSDRFSAERTGGSVSTLTIQRTQQEDSAVYLCASSSGVGTYNEQFFGPGTRLTVL.

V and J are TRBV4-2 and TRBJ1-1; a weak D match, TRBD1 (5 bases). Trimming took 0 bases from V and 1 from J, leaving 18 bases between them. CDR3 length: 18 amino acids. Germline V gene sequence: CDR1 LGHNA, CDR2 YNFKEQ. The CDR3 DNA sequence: TGTGCCAGCAGCCAAGAACTGTTGGTCGGGGGGAAGAACACTGAAGCTTTCTTT. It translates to CASSQELLVGGKNTEAFF.

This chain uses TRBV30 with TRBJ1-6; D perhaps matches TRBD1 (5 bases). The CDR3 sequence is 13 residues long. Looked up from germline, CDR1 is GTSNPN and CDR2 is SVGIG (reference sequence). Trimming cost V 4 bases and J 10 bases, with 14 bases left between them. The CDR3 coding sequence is TGTGCCTGGAACCCCGGGGGGAACTCACCCCTCCACTTT. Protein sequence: CAWNPGGNSPLHF.

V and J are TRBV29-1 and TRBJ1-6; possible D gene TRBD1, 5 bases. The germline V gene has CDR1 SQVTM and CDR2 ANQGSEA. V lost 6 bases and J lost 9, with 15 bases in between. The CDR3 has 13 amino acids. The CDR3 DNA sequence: TGCAGCGTGCGGGACTTTGAGGGTTCACCCCTCCACTTT. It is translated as CSVRDFEGSPLHF.

CDR3 amino acids: CASSVLIGGEYGYTF. CDR3 in DNA: TGTGCCAGCAGTGTTTTGATAGGGGGCGAGTATGGCTACACCTTC. V is TRBV25-1 and J is TRBJ1-2, with 7 positions matching TRBD1. In germline, CDR1 is MGHDK, CDR2 SYGVNS. The CDR3 consists of 15 residues. The V gene end was trimmed by 4 bases and the J gene end by 5 bases; junction bases not matched to a gene: 10.

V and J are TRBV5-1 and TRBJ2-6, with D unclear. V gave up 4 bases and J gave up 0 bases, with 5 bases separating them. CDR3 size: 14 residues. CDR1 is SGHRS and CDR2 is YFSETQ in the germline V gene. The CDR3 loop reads CASSTSSGANVLTF. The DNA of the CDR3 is TGCGCCAGCAGCACCAGCTCTGGGGCCAACGTCCTGACTTTC.

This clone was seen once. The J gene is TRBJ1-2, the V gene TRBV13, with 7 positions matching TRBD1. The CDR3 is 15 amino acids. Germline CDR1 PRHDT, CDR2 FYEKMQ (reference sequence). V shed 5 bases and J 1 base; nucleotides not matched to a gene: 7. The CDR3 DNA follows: TGTGCCAGCAGCCTTGGGGACAGCCTTAACTATGGCTACACCTTC. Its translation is CASSLGDSLNYGYTF. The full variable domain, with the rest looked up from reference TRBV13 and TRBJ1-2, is AAGVIQSPRHLIKEKRETATLKCYPIPRHDTVYWYQQGPGQDPQFLISFYEKMQSDKGSIPDRFSAQQFSDYHSELNMSSLELGDSALYFCASSLGDSLNYGYTFGSGTRLTVV.

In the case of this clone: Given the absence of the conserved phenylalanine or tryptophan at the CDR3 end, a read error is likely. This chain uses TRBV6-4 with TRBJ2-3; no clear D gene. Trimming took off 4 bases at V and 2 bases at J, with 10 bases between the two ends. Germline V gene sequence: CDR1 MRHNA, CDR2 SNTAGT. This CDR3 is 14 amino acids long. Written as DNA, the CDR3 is TGTGCCAGCAGTGGGCAGCCTTTCACAGATACGCAGTATCTT. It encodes CASSGQPFTDTQYL.

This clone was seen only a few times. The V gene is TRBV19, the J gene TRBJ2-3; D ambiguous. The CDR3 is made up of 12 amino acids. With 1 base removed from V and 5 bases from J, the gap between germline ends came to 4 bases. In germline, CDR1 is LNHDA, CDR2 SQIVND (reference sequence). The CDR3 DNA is TGTGCCAGTAGTATAGGAGGAGATACGCAGTATTTT. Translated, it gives CASSIGGDTQYF.